The rows below give T cell receptor beta chains drawn from one sample of a study of blood T cell repertoires in COVID-19. Using immunoSEQ multiplex PCR, the repertoire was profiled, and TCRdb retains in-frame clones only, with some absent. Altogether approximately 200,000 clones are present, 86% being singletons, with the ten largest covering around 9%. The sequencing input was PBMCs or T cells enriched from blood (not recorded which). Receptors originate from a woman aged 25-40 years who had recovered from COVID-19. Both conserved end residues are part of each CDR3. D genes are given only for firm matches. Size is omitted from some rows. Given values are once, few, many or a class for expanded clones.

V gene,D gene,CDR3 length,J gene,clone size,CDR3 DNA,CDR3 protein
TRBV21-1,.,16,TRBJ2-7,.,TGTGCCAGCAGATCTCAGCGGAGGAGTAGCACCTACGAGCAGTACTTC,CASRSQRRSSTYEQYF
TRBV30,TRBD1,16,TRBJ2-7,.,TGTGCCTGGAGCCCACTTTCCCGGGACAGAACCTACGAGCAGTACTTC,CAWSPLSRDRTYEQYF
TRBV27,.,15,TRBJ1-1,.,TGTGCCAGCAGTTTAGCGGCAACCCTGAACACTGAAGCTTTCTTT,CASSLAATLNTEAFF
TRBV5-1,TRBD2,17,TRBJ2-1,once,TGCGCCAGCAGCTTAACGGGACTAGCGGCACCCTACAATGAGCAGTTCTTC,CASSLTGLAAPYNEQFF
TRBV27,TRBD1,14,TRBJ1-5,few,TGTGCCAGCAGCCTCGGACAGGGGAATCAGCCCCAGCATTTT,CASSLGQGNQPQHF
TRBV28,.,14,TRBJ1-1,.,TGTGCCAGCAGTTTAAGACACCTTTTTAATGAAGCTTTCTTT,CASSLRHLFNEAFF
TRBV7-8,TRBD2,20,TRBJ2-7,.,TGTGCCAGCAGCTTCCGACCGGGACAGGGAACTAGCGGGAGGTTATACGAGCAGTACTTC,CASSFRPGQGTSGRLYEQYF
TRBV28,.,15,TRBJ1-1,.,TGTGCCAGCAGTTCTCTCGGTGCCTCAGGCACTGAAGCTTTCTTT,CASSSLGASGTEAFF
TRBV11-2,.,14,TRBJ2-5,.,TGTGCCAGCAGCTTTGAACAACCCCAAGAGACCCAGTACTTC,CASSFEQPQETQYF
TRBV15,.,12,TRBJ1-1,.,TGTGCCACGCAGGGTACGGGCACTGAAGCTTTCTTT,CATQGTGTEAFF
TRBV2,TRBD1,18,TRBJ2-3,few,TGTGCCAGCAGTGAATTAGGGGGCTTCGCGTTTGGGACAGATACGCAGTATTTT,CASSELGGFAFGTDTQYF
TRBV28,.,12,TRBJ2-7,.,TGTGCCAGCAGATCCAAGGGGTACGAGCAGTACTTC,CASRSKGYEQYF
TRBV28,TRBD1,13,TRBJ1-2,.,TGTGCCAGCAGTTCGGGACAGCTCTATGGCTACACCTTC,CASSSGQLYGYTF
TRBV7-8,.,15,TRBJ2-7,.,TGTGCCAGCAGCTCCCCCGGGACTCCCAGGCCGGGGCAGTACTTC,CASSSPGTPRPGQYF
TRBV19,.,16,TRBJ1-4,.,TGTGCCAGTAGTCGCCTTTCGAGGGCGGCTAATGAAAAACTGTTTTTT,CASSRLSRAANEKLFF
TRBV5-6,TRBD2,17,TRBJ2-1,.,TGTGCCAGCAGCTTGGCCGCGGTATTAGCGGGGTACAATGAGCAGTTCTTC,CASSLAAVLAGYNEQFF
TRBV6-1,.,13,TRBJ1-2,.,TGTGCCAGCACCAACGGGCAGGGCTTCAGCTCCACCTTC,CASTNGQGFSSTF
TRBV28,.,16,TRBJ1-1,.,TGTGCCAGCAGATCTTCCACAAAGGGGCTGAACACTGAAGCTTTCTTT,CASRSSTKGLNTEAFF
TRBV7-2,TRBD2,15,TRBJ2-3,.,TGTGCCAGCAGCCTACAGACTAGCCGGGCAGATACGCAGTATTTT,CASSLQTSRADTQYF
TRBV27,TRBD1,15,TRBJ2-7,.,TGTGCCAGCAGTGAACACAGGGGAGTTGCCTACGAGCAGTACTTC,CASSEHRGVAYEQYF
TRBV29-1,TRBD1,11,TRBJ1-1,.,TGCAGCGTACCGGGACAGACTGAAGCTTTCTTT,CSVPGQTEAFF
TRBV27,TRBD1,15,TRBJ1-3,.,TGTGCCAGCAGGCGACAGGGGGGCTCTGGAAACACCATATATTTT,CASRRQGGSGNTIYF